This is a list of T cell receptor beta chains from one sample in a study of blood T cell repertoires in COVID-19. Clones were sequenced by immunoSEQ multiplex PCR, and TCRdb holds only the in-frame ones, with some missing. The sample contains 200,000 to 250,000 clones, roughly 78% of which appear only once. The sample taken for sequencing was peripheral blood. Every receptor here comes from a woman aged 40-49 years with acute or convalescent COVID-19. The CDR3 runs from the conserved cysteine through the conserved F or W. Fields, in order: CDR3 length, V gene, J gene, CDR3 protein.

19,TRBV3-1/TRBV3-2,TRBJ1-2,CASSQDRPGTVILPVGYTF
16,TRBV3-1/TRBV3-2,TRBJ2-1,CASSQEGLAVYNEQFF
15,TRBV4-3,TRBJ1-5,CASSQLTGGNQPQHF
13,TRBV2,TRBJ2-1,CASNRLGGNEQFF
19,TRBV3-1/TRBV3-2,TRBJ2-5,CASSQERGWTRYERETQYF
15,TRBV4-1,TRBJ1-5,CASSLGDTSNQPQHF
16,TRBV6-1,TRBJ2-4,CASSVGLAGSQNIQYF
16,TRBV27,TRBJ1-5,CASSFLSRGSNQPQHF
15,TRBV19,TRBJ1-5,CASTPGRVARQPQHF
16,TRBV15,TRBJ2-2,CATSRGTGSFTGELFF
15,TRBV27,TRBJ2-3,CASSLQGGSTDTQYF
11,TRBV20-1,TRBJ1-2,CSAFGGGFNTF
18,TRBV30,TRBJ2-3,CAWSVFGGTSALTDTQYF
14,TRBV7-9,TRBJ2-4,CASSLGWGVNIQYF
14,TRBV20-1,TRBJ2-7,CSASWDRGRHEQYF
16,TRBV7-9,TRBJ1-5,CASSPGQGYSNQPQHF
15,TRBV19,TRBJ1-5,CASSIPGSSNQPQHF
14,TRBV27,TRBJ1-1,CASSLWGGNTEAFF
13,TRBV5-6,TRBJ2-7,CASSLWVSGEQYF
14,TRBV7-2,TRBJ2-1,CASSQGGSYNEQFF
18,TRBV4-3,TRBJ2-7,CASSQGGFVRNSSYEQYF
14,TRBV19,TRBJ2-7,CASSIAHQSYEQYF
15,TRBV5-1,TRBJ1-2,CASSYTRGAGYGYTF
15,TRBV27,TRBJ1-2,CASSLRGQGAGGYTF
16,TRBV10-3,TRBJ2-7,CAISEPGLAGAREQYF
16,TRBV27,TRBJ2-7,CASSLTGGAGGYEQYF
15,TRBV7-8,TRBJ2-7,CASSLLRGVPYEQYF
15,TRBV28,TRBJ1-2,CASSSPPTSNYGYTF
13,TRBV6-4,TRBJ1-2,CASSAGLGDGYTF
18,TRBV11-3,TRBJ2-1,CASSLDNLAGGSDNEQFF
15,TRBV27,TRBJ2-1,CASRPTPQSYNEQFF
12,TRBV11-3,TRBJ2-3,CASSAHTGTQYF
14,TRBV7-2,TRBJ1-6,CASTPTGYNSPLHF
15,TRBV7-9,TRBJ2-2,CASSRLTGGTGELFF
16,TRBV7-2,TRBJ2-5,CASSLERGRATETQYF
15,TRBV6-1,TRBJ1-1,CASSEALLRASEAFF
14,TRBV6-5,TRBJ2-3,CASSYGQLSDTQYF
15,TRBV12-5,TRBJ2-1,CASGLVKLAGNEQFF
15,TRBV6-6,TRBJ2-7,CASSSPGQGTYEQYF
16,TRBV24-1,TRBJ2-3,CATSDLSSGSTDTQYF
16,TRBV21-1,TRBJ1-2,CASTSFRDSANYGYTF
13,TRBV14,TRBJ2-5,CASSQSLAGGQYF
15,TRBV7-9,TRBJ1-1,CASSLVGQGAAEAFF
15,TRBV6-5,TRBJ2-3,CASSPTGGSTDTQYF
16,TRBV18,TRBJ1-1,CASSPALGGRNTEAFF
16,TRBV27,TRBJ2-7,CASSSRGGPGGYEQYF
16,TRBV11-3,TRBJ2-1,CASSEYSGGAYNEQFF
15,TRBV7-2,TRBJ2-1,CASSLGPLSGNEQFF
13,TRBV5-6,TRBJ1-2,CASNFQGPYGYTF
15,TRBV5-1,TRBJ2-1,CASSLDGGAVNEQFF
16,TRBV11-1,TRBJ2-2,CASSQFRGSNTGELFF
15,TRBV3-1/TRBV3-2,TRBJ2-1,CASSPLVAGYNEQFF
15,TRBV18,TRBJ2-3,CASSPNLPGQGTQYF